One sample yielded the 17 T cell receptor beta chains listed below, sequenced in a study of cytomegalovirus exposure and HLA in healthy donors (dated by TCRdb to about 2017). Library construction relied on the immunoSEQ multiplex PCR assay. For the multiplex PCR, a mixture combining 60 forward primers for TCR Vbeta segments and 13 reverse primers for TCR Jbeta segments was used. Entries here come from immuneACCESS through TCRdb and include only in-frame sequences with V and J called. Some clones fail to appear in such tables; in the studies checked, an unresolved V gene covers under half of the shortfall, and the cause of the remainder is unknown. For this sample the table gives about 270,000 clones, of which roughly two thirds were detected only once. The ten largest account for over 2% of the sample. The material sequenced was PBMCs. These receptors were taken from a female donor in good health and CMV-seronegative.

The V gene is TRBV15, the J gene TRBJ1-5; the D gene is possibly TRBD1 (6 bases). Germline V gene sequence: CDR1 LNHNV, CDR2 YYDKDF (reference sequence). V shed 8 bases and J shed 0 bases, with 14 bases lying between them. CDR3 size: 15 residues. This chain's CDR3 is CATSSGDTSNQPQHF. The CDR3 nucleotides read TGTGCCACCTCTTCAGGGGACACTAGCAATCAGCCCCAGCATTTT.

The genes are TRBV9 and TRBJ2-5; no reliable D call. Trimming shortened V by 3 bases and J by 2 bases, and 17 bases separated the two germline ends. The CDR3 covers 16 residues. Germline V CDR1 and CDR2: SGDLS, YYNGEE. The CDR3 region has the DNA TGTGCCAGCAGCGCCCCACACTTAGAGGTACAAGAGACCCAGTACTTC. It yields the protein CASSAPHLEVQETQYF.

The chain joins TRBV6-5 to TRBJ1-3; D is unresolved. The germline CDR1 and CDR2 sequences are MNHEY and SVGAGI. V was trimmed by 6 bases and J by 5 bases, leaving 14 bases between them. There are 14 residues in the CDR3. This chain's CDR3 is CASSRLSGRNTIYF. In nucleotides, the CDR3 is TGTGCCAGCAGCCGTCTTTCGGGTCGAAACACCATATATTTT.

V usage is TRBV4-1 and J usage is TRBJ2-5; tentative D call: TRBD1 (6 bases). The DNA end lines up better with TRBJ2-7; the J call may be wrong. CDR3 length: 14 amino acids. Germline V gene sequence: CDR1 MGHRA, CDR2 YSYEKL. CDR3 coding DNA: TGCGCCAGCAGCCAAGGACAGGTGCAATACGAGCAGTACTTC. It specifies CASSQGQVQYEQYF.

The chain is built from TRBV5-6 and TRBJ2-1, with 13 bases that match TRBD2. The germline V gene encodes CDR1 SGHDT and CDR2 YYEEEE. V lost 6 bases, J lost 7 bases, and 10 bases stayed unmatched. The CDR3 has 16 residues. CDR3 residues: CASIVRTSGSFNEQFF. The CDR3 DNA reads TGTGCCAGCATCGTACGGACTAGCGGGAGTTTTAATGAGCAGTTCTTC.

The CDR3 is CARGGDYEQYF. The CDR3 DNA sequence: TGTGCCAGAGGAGGAGACTACGAGCAGTACTTC. The rearrangement links TRBV2 to TRBJ2-7, with D maybe TRBD2 (5 bases). With 9 bases removed from V and 3 bases from J, the gap between germline ends came to 9 bases. In germline, CDR1 is SNHLY, CDR2 FYNNEI. This CDR3 comprises 11 residues. Combining the CDR3 with reference TRBV2 and TRBJ2-7 gives the whole variable domain EPEVTQTPSHQVTQMGQEVILRCVPISNHLYFYWYRQILGQKVEFLVSFYNNEISEKSEIFDDQFSVERPDGSNFTLKIRSTKLEDSAMYFCARGGDYEQYFGPGTRLTVT.

V gene TRBV19 combines with J gene TRBJ1-5; D might be TRBD1 (5 bases). CDR1 LNHDA and CDR2 SQIVND come from the germline V gene (reference sequence). V was cut by 11 bases and J by 3 bases, with 11 bases left in between. This CDR3 spans 12 amino acids. CDR3 sequence reads: CASKGFNQPQHF. The CDR3 nucleotides read TGTGCCTCAAAGGGGTTCAATCAGCCCCAGCATTTT.

The V and J genes are TRBV11-2 and TRBJ1-1; D is ambiguous. V lost 6 bases and J 1 base, leaving 9 bases between the germline ends. Per the germline V gene, CDR1 is SGHAT and CDR2 is FQNNGV. This CDR3 has 13 residues. CDR3 sequence (DNA): TGTGCCAGCAGATCCCCGGGGAACACTGAAGCTTTCTTT. Translated, it gives CASRSPGNTEAFF.

J is TRBJ2-7 and V is TRBV5-1; TRBD2 might be the D (6 bases). Trimming pared 0 bases from V and 5 bases from J, leaving 6 bases between. The CDR3 runs 12 residues. Germline values: CDR1 SGHRS, CDR2 YFSETQ. The CDR3 protein is CASSLGEDEQYF. The CDR3 bases are TGCGCCAGCAGCTTGGGGGAGGACGAGCAGTACTTC.

The V gene is TRBV4-1, the J gene TRBJ2-5; 10 nucleotides agree with TRBD1. TRBJ2-7 explains the end of the DNA better; the J call may be wrong. This CDR3 comprises 15 residues. CDR1 and CDR2 (germline): MGHRA, YSYEKL. The CDR3 coding sequence is TGCGCCAGCAGCCCTATCGGGACAGGGGTTTACGAGCAGTACTTC. As protein: CASSPIGTGVYEQYF.

The chain is built from TRBV20-1 and TRBJ1-2; possibly TRBD1 for D (5 bases). The CDR3 totals 9 residues. Germline loops: CDR1 DFQATT, CDR2 SNEGSKA (reference sequence). The CDR3 sequence is CTGDGGYTF. The CDR3 DNA reads TGCACGGGGGACGGTGGCTACACCTTC.

This clone has a single count. The chain has TRBV29-1 and TRBJ1-1, with D possibly matching TRBD1 (6 bases). CDR1 is SQVTM and CDR2 is ANQGSEA in the germline V gene. The CDR3 extends over 13 amino acids. The V end was cut by 8 bases, the J end by 0 bases, with 13 bases between. CDR3 in amino acids: CSLGGGLNTEAFF. As DNA, the CDR3 is TGCAGCCTTGGGGGCGGCTTGAACACTGAAGCTTTCTTT.

This chain connects TRBV27 to TRBJ2-7; 9 bases map to TRBD2. The germline V gene encodes CDR1 MNHEY and CDR2 SMNVEV (reference sequence). V shed 2 bases and J 4 bases; nucleotides not matched to a gene: 9. The CDR3 length is 16 residues. The CDR3 DNA reads TGTGCCAGCAGTTTACAAGGACTAGCGACCGTTTACGAGCAGTACTTC. It encodes CASSLQGLATVYEQYF.

The V call is TRBV19, the J call TRBJ1-5; TRBD1 matches at 9 bases. Germline CDR1 reads LNHDA; CDR2 reads SQIVND (reference sequence). The J segment lost 7 bases and the V segment lost 5 bases, leaving 6 bases of the junction unmatched. The CDR3 loop spans 14 amino acids. The CDR3: CASSQGQGLQPQHF. Here the CDR3 DNA reads TGTGCCAGTAGTCAAGGACAGGGGTTACAGCCCCAGCATTTT.

The V call is TRBV5-4, the J call TRBJ2-3; a weak D match, TRBD2 (6 bases). Germline CDR1 is SGHNT and CDR2 is YYREEE (reference sequence). Deletions cut 2 bases from V and 0 bases from J, with 16 bases between. The CDR3 is 17 residues long. The CDR3 DNA reads TGTGCCAGCAGCTTACTCCTGGGCGGGACTAGCACAGATACGCAGTATTTT. This codes for CASSLLLGGTSTDTQYF.

This sequence joins TRBV7-3 and TRBJ2-5; TRBD1 might be the D (5 bases). The J call is doubtful: the DNA matches TRBJ2-7 better. CDR3 length equals 16 residues. Germline CDR1 is SGHTA and CDR2 is FQGTGA. The CDR3 coding sequence is TGTGCCAGCAGCGCCAACCCGACAGTGCCAAACTACGAGCAGTACTTC. Protein: CASSANPTVPNYEQYF.

The genes are TRBV18 and TRBJ1-5; 7 positions agree with TRBD1. The CDR3 sequence is 16 residues long. In germline, CDR1 is KGHSH, CDR2 LQKENI. Germline trimming cut 0 bases from V and 6 bases from J; bases unmatched to any gene: 8. The CDR3 loop reads CASSPPSGGGGQPQHF. The CDR3 DNA sequence: TGTGCCAGCTCACCACCGTCAGGAGGGGGCGGTCAGCCCCAGCATTTT.